These T cell receptor beta chains were read from a single sample in a study of persistence of HIV-infected CD4 T cells. Assay: immunoSEQ multiplex PCR; the TCRdb copy retains only in-frame clones and omits some. The profile shows about 30,000 clones, 70% of them singletons. No antigens are known for them. The source was CD4+ T cells sorted from PBMCs after approximately 19-hour stimulation, collected from a patient who received antiretroviral therapy. Every receptor here comes from an adult man with HIV who was CMV-seropositive. The CDR3 runs from the conserved cysteine through the conserved F or W. A D gene is named only where the DNA matches it firmly. The size entry is marked missing in some rows and otherwise reads once, few, many or a size class.

J,D,size,V,CDR3,DNA
TRBJ2-2,NA,NA,TRBV24-1,CATSGVSGQPETGELFF,TGTGCCACCAGTGGAGTATCAGGGCAGCCAGAGACCGGGGAGCTGTTTTTT
TRBJ1-1,NA,NA,TRBV9,CASSPSPLNTEAFF,TGTGCCAGCAGCCCCTCCCCATTGAACACTGAAGCTTTCTTT
TRBJ2-2,NA,medium-sized,TRBV7-3,CASSLHRDGELFF,TGTGCCAGCAGCTTGCACAGGGACGGGGAGCTGTTTTTT
TRBJ1-5,NA,NA,TRBV28,CASSPGVRGADQPQHF,TGTGCCAGCAGTCCCGGGGTAAGGGGCGCCGATCAGCCCCAGCATTTT
TRBJ2-1,NA,NA,TRBV7-6,CASSLVDSSYNEQFF,TGTGCCAGCAGCTTGGTTGACTCCTCTTACAATGAGCAGTTCTTC
TRBJ1-2,TRBD1,NA,TRBV18,CASSQQGKLDYGYTF,TGTGCCAGCTCACAACAGGGGAAACTGGACTATGGCTACACCTTC
TRBJ2-6,NA,NA,TRBV18,CASSLLGPRISGANVLTF,TGTGCCAGCTCACTCCTTGGCCCGAGAATCTCTGGGGCCAACGTCCTGACTTTC
TRBJ1-3,TRBD1,NA,TRBV7-9,CASSSGQPNSGNTIYF,TGTGCCAGCAGCTCGGGACAGCCGAACTCGGGAAACACCATATATTTT
TRBJ1-1,NA,few,TRBV4-1,CASSQPPGRGMNTEAFF,TGCGCCAGCAGCCAGCCCCCCGGCCGGGGCATGAACACTGAAGCTTTCTTT
TRBJ1-1,NA,NA,TRBV14,CASSRAGLNTEAFF,TGTGCCAGCAGCCGCGCGGGTTTGAACACTGAAGCTTTCTTT
TRBJ2-3,NA,NA,TRBV23-1,CASSDYGTCTDTQYF,TGCGCCAGCAGTGATTACGGGACTTGCACAGATACGCAGTATTTT